This T cell receptor (beta chain) appears in the sequencing data of a study of blood T cell repertoires in COVID-19. Study summary: Sample material is recorded as cDNA or gDNA derived from T cells, B-cell-depleted T cells, or PBMCs.

Deletions cut 8 bases from V and 5 bases from J, with 21 bases between. This CDR3 is 15 amino acids long. Germline V gene lookup returns CDR1 MNHEY and CDR2 SMNVEV (reference sequence). Profiled with immunoSEQ multiplex PCR; TCRdb holds only in-frame clones, not every one. There are about 25,000 clones in the sample; roughly 84% occur only once, and approximately 8.3% lies in the top ten. The TCR was taken from a man in his fifties or sixties with active COVID-19. This rearrangement joins TRBV27 to TRBJ2-5; a possible D gene is TRBD1 (5 bases). Sequenced material: peripheral blood. CDR3 sequence (DNA): TGTGCCAGCCAGGGCCCAGGTCAGGAAATGGAGACCCAGTACTTC. It is translated as CASQGPGQEMETQYF.